A selection of T cell receptor beta chains follows, all from one sample in a study of T-cell memory formation after mild COVID-19. TCRdb ran MiXCR on the 5' RACE reads and lists one entry per CDR3 protein. The table has some 410,000 distinct CDR3 sequences, 23% seen once; the top ten hold over 10%. Source material: PBMCs or a T cell subset sorted from them (not recorded which). All receptors come from an adult woman who had mild COVID-19 (a few samples of this study predate the infection). Cell type and time point are not known. Both conserved end residues are part of each CDR3. The order of the fields is J gene, D gene, V gene, clone size, CDR3 protein, CDR3 DNA. A D gene is named only where the DNA matches it firmly. Clone size, where shown, is once, few, many, or a class for clones that have expanded.

>TRBJ1-4|.|TRBV24-1|.
CATNGNSNEKLFF
TGTGCCACCAACGGGAATTCTAATGAAAAACTGTTTTTT
>TRBJ2-7|.|TRBV29-1|few
CSVRTLYLEQYF
TGCAGCGTCCGGACCCTCTACCTCGAGCAGTACTTC
>TRBJ2-3|.|TRBV10-3|.
CATGTYTSDTQYF
TGTGCCACTGGGACTTATACCTCAGATACGCAGTATTTT
>TRBJ2-3|.|TRBV4-2|.
CASSQDRVEDTQYF
TGTGCCAGCAGCCAAGATCGAGTAGAAGATACGCAGTATTTT
>TRBJ1-1|TRBD1|TRBV10-3|.
CAIRDRVEVTEAFF
TGTGCCATCAGGGACAGGGTGGAAGTCACTGAAGCTTTCTTT
>TRBJ2-3|.|TRBV12-3/TRBV12-4|few
CASSFYGVRWYF
TGTGCCAGCAGTTTCTATGGGGTTCGGTGGTATTTT
>TRBJ1-2|.|TRBV4-1|few
CASSPDSPVSFGDYGYTF
TGCGCCAGCAGCCCAGACAGTCCAGTCTCTTTCGGGGATTATGGCTACACCTTC
>TRBJ2-5|TRBD1|TRBV6-2/TRBV6-3|.
CASSFGTGTGYQETQYF
TGTGCCAGCAGTTTTGGTACCGGGACAGGGTACCAAGAGACCCAGTACTTC
>TRBJ2-7|TRBD2|TRBV12-3/TRBV12-4|many
CASSLRLALSYEQYF
TGTGCCAGCAGTTTACGACTAGCGCTCTCCTACGAGCAGTACTTC
>TRBJ1-1|.|TRBV19|.
CASSIKVQNTEAFF
TGTGCCAGTAGTATCAAGGTCCAGAACACTGAAGCTTTCTTT